This entry concerns a single T cell receptor beta chain. This sample stems from a study of blood T cell repertoires in COVID-19. The overall study: Whether acute or convalescent, the COVID-19 samples came from the United States, Italy and Spain.

In the source study's methods: It was from reference gene primer amplification that nucleated cell counts were estimated. TCRdb keeps only in-frame clones here, not all; method: immunoSEQ multiplex PCR. Clonal size and the V and J genes are those of that table, whereas D and trimming came from the DNA. Altogether about 200,000 clones are present, about 90% being singletons, with the ten largest covering roughly 4%. Those who participated ranged in age from roughly 18 to 100 years and resided in around 22 US areas. In assigning cohorts, the study relied on participant-reported clinical history. The germline CDR1 and CDR2 sequences are MGHRA and YSYEKL. CDR3 length equals 15 residues. The V gene end was trimmed by 2 bases and the J gene end by 4 bases; junction bases not matched to a gene: 7.

The sequencing input was PBMCs or T cells enriched from blood (not recorded which). The chain carries TRBV4-1 and TRBJ1-2; 7 nucleotides align to TRBD1. This clonotype was sampled from a young woman with acute COVID-19. CDR3 residues: CASSQTGTVLYGYTF. CDR3 bases: TGCGCCAGCAGCCAAACCGGGACAGTTCTCTATGGCTACACCTTC.